Below, 14 T cell receptor beta chains from the same sample are listed, as sequenced in a study of identifying expanded T cells in peripheral blood. The method was immunoSEQ multiplex PCR; TCRdb's version includes in-frame clones alone and lacks a portion of them. Of under 150,000 clones listed, approximately 86% are singletons. The specimen sequenced was blood. The receptors originated from a person between 18 and 75 years old in good health.

The V and J genes are TRBV6-5 and TRBJ2-5, with 11 bases aligning to TRBD2. Germline assignment: CDR1 MNHEY and CDR2 SVGAGI. The junction had 3 bases not matched to a gene; V was cut back by 2 bases and J by 1 base. This CDR3 has 16 residues. CDR3 region: CASSYGLAGGQETQYF. CDR3 coding DNA: TGTGCCAGCAGTTACGGGCTAGCGGGGGGCCAAGAGACCCAGTACTTC.

This clone was detected once. CDR3 bases: TGTGCCAGTAGTTCGGGCTCCAGGTATCTCTACGAGCAGTACTTC. Amino acids: CASSSGSRYLYEQYF. The chain links TRBV6-1 to TRBJ2-7; D gene unclear. V lost 9 bases to trimming and J lost 3 bases, with 21 bases between them. Germline V gives CDR1 MNHNS, CDR2 SASEGT. This CDR3 contains 15 residues.

This chain uses TRBV6-1 with TRBJ1-3; the D is unclear. The ends were cut back, 2 bases at V and 2 bases at J, with 16 bases in the middle. Germline V lookup: CDR1 MNHNS, CDR2 SASEGT. CDR3 length: 17 amino acids. The CDR3 DNA follows: TGTGCCAGCAGTGAAAGGCCCGCAGGTCTAGCTGGAAACACCATATATTTT. Amino acid sequence: CASSERPAGLAGNTIYF.

The rearrangement joins TRBV6-5 to TRBJ2-3, with TRBD1 as a possible D gene (6 bases). V was cut by 4 bases and J by 0 bases, with 8 bases left in between. Germline V gene data show CDR1 as MNHEY and CDR2 as SVGAGI. The CDR3 runs 14 residues. DNA of the CDR3: TGTGCCAGCAGTTCTACAGGGAGCACAGATACGCAGTATTTT. This gives the protein CASSSTGSTDTQYF.

This chain links TRBV5-6 with TRBJ2-3; D unresolved. The CDR3 is made up of 13 amino acids. Germline V gives CDR1 SGHDT, CDR2 YYEEEE. V gave up 0 bases and J gave up 4 bases, with 6 bases separating them. The DNA of the CDR3 is TGTGCCAGCAGCTTGGCGCAGTCAGATACGCAGTATTTT. This encodes CASSLAQSDTQYF.

This chain joins TRBV18 and TRBJ1-4; D is unresolved. Germline CDR1 KGHSH, CDR2 LQKENI. V was trimmed by 3 bases and J by 6 bases, leaving 8 bases between them. The CDR3 is made up of 13 amino acids. The CDR3 sequence: CASSPRTHEKLFF. Here the CDR3 DNA reads TGTGCCAGCTCACCTAGGACTCATGAAAAACTGTTTTTT.

The rearrangement links TRBV19 to TRBJ2-2; D uncertain. Germline loops: CDR1 LNHDA, CDR2 SQIVND (reference sequence). Trimming stripped 6 bases from V and 5 bases from J, with 13 bases between. The CDR3 totals 14 residues. The CDR3 DNA is TGTGCCAGTAGCGCCAGCCTTCATACCGGGGAGCTGTTTTTT. Translated: CASSASLHTGELFF.

The rearrangement joins TRBV30 to TRBJ1-1, with D possibly being TRBD1 (5 bases). Trimming pared 4 bases from V and 4 bases from J, leaving 16 bases between. Germline V CDR1 and CDR2: GTSNPN, SVGIG (reference sequence). CDR3 size: 14 residues. The CDR3 sequence: CAWNRDLGGTEAFF. The CDR3 nucleotides are TGTGCCTGGAACCGGGACCTCGGGGGCACTGAAGCTTTCTTT.

The chain combines TRBV7-2 with TRBJ2-3, with D unclear. The CDR3 length is 12 residues. Per the germline V gene, CDR1 is SGHTA and CDR2 is FQGNSA. The V and J ends lost 4 bases and 2 bases respectively, with 4 bases between them. CDR3 sequence: CASSWDTDTQYF. The DNA for the CDR3 is TGTGCCAGCAGCTGGGACACAGATACGCAGTATTTT.

The rearrangement links TRBV7-2 to TRBJ2-5; D assignment may be TRBD1 or TRBD2 (6 bases each). This CDR3 contains 15 residues. V was cut by 5 bases and J by 1 base, with 14 bases left in between. Germline assignment: CDR1 SGHTA and CDR2 FQGNSA. The CDR3 spells CASSPGRGAQETQYF. The CDR3 DNA follows: TGTGCCAGCAGCCCCGGTAGGGGGGCCCAAGAGACCCAGTACTTC.

The chain carries TRBV7-9 and TRBJ1-4, with D perhaps TRBD1 (5 bases). This CDR3 has 15 residues. Germline V gene sequence: CDR1 SEHNR, CDR2 FQNEAQ (reference sequence). V lost 5 bases, J lost 6 bases, and 16 bases lay in between. The CDR3 nucleotides read TGTGCCAGCAGCCATCCGGGCCTGGGGGATGAAAAACTGTTTTTT. Residues: CASSHPGLGDEKLFF.

V and J are TRBV2 and TRBJ2-5, with D possibly being TRBD2 (6 bases). The CDR3 has 13 amino acids. Germline V gene data show CDR1 as SNHLY and CDR2 as FYNNEI. V lost 8 bases to trimming and J lost 4 bases, with 14 bases between them. This CDR3 is CASDAGRGETQYF. The CDR3 region has the DNA TGTGCCAGCGATGCGGGGCGAGGAGAGACCCAGTACTTC.

The genes are TRBV10-3 and TRBJ2-7, with 9 bases identical to TRBD1. CDR3 length equals 13 residues. CDR1 and CDR2 (germline): ENHRY, SYGVKD. With V trimmed by 7 bases and J by 6 bases, 7 bases remained unmatched. DNA of the CDR3: TGTGCCATCACCGAGGGACAGGGAGGCGAGCAGTACTTC. Protein sequence: CAITEGQGGEQYF.

CDR3 sequence reads: CASSIYSRPGANVLTF. CDR3 bases: TGTGCCAGTAGTATCTACTCCCGCCCTGGGGCCAACGTCCTGACTTTC. The chain carries TRBV19 and TRBJ2-6; no firm D call. Germline CDR1 is LNHDA and CDR2 is SQIVND (reference sequence). The CDR3 loop spans 16 amino acids. Trimming cost V 3 bases and J 2 bases, with 11 bases left between them.